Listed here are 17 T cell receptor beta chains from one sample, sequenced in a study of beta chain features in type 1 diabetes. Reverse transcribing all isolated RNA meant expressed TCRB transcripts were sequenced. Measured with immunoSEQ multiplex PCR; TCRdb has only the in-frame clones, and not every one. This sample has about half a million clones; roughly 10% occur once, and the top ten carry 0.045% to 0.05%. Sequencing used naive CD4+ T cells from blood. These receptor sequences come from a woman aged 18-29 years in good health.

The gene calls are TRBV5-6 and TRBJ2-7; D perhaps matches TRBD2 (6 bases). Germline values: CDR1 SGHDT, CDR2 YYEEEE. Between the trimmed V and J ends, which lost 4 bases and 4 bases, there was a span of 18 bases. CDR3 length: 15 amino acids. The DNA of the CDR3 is TGTGCCAGCAGCCTAAAGCCGGGACTGCTGTACGAGCAGTACTTC. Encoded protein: CASSLKPGLLYEQYF.

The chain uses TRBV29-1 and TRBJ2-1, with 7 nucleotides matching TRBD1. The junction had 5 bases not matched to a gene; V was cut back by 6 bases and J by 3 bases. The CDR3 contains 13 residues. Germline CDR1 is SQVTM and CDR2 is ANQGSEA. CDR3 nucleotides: TGCAGCGTCCGACAGGGCGGCTACAATGAGCAGTTCTTC. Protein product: CSVRQGGYNEQFF.

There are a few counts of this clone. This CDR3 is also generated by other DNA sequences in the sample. The DNA for the CDR3 is TGCGCCAGCAGCCAAGATGGTCGCACAGATACGCAGTATTTT. Protein sequence: CASSQDGRTDTQYF. The chain links TRBV4-3 to TRBJ2-3; D call uncertain. V lost 0 bases to trimming and J lost 1 base, with 5 bases between them. CDR1 LGHNA and CDR2 YSLEER come from the germline V gene. This CDR3 is 14 amino acids long.

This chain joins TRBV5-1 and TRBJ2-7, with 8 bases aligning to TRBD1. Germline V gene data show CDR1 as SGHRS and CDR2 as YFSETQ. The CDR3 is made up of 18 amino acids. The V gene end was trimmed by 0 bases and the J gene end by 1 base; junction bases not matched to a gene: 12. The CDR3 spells CASSLGPGRTGTSYEQYV. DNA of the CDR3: TGCGCCAGCAGCTTGGGCCCGGGTAGGACAGGGACGTCCTACGAGCAGTACGTC.

CDR3 DNA sequence: TGTGCCAGCACGAGAGCGGGGGGGACAGATACGCAGTATTTT. Amino acid sequence: CASTRAGGTDTQYF. This sequence joins TRBV7-9 and TRBJ2-3, with 10 bases that match TRBD2. The ends lost 7 bases at V and 3 bases at J; junction bases unmatched: 4. The CDR3 is 14 amino acids. In germline, CDR1 is SEHNR, CDR2 FQNEAQ (reference sequence).

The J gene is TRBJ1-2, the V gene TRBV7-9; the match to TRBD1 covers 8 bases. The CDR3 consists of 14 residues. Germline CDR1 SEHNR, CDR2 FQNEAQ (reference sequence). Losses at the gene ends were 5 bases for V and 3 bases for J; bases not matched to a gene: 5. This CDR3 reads CASSPQGADYGYTF. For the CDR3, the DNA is TGTGCCAGCAGCCCTCAGGGGGCTGACTATGGCTACACCTTC. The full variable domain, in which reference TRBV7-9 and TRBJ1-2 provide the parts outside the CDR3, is DTGVSQNPRHKITKRGQNVTFRCDPISEHNRLYWYRQTLGQGPEFLTYFQNEAQLEKSRLLSDRFSAERPKGSFSTLEIQRTEQGDSAMYLCASSPQGADYGYTFGSGTRLTVV.

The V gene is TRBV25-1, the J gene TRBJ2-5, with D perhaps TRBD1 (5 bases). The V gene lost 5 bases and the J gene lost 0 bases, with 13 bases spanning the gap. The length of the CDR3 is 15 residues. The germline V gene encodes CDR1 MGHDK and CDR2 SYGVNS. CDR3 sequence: CASSPTVDNQETQYF. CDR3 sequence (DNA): TGTGCCAGCAGTCCCACTGTGGACAACCAAGAGACCCAGTACTTC.

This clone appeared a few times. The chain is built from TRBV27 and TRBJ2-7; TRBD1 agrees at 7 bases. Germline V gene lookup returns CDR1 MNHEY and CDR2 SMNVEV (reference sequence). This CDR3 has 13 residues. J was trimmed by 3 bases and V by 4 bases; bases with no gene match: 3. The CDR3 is CASSSRQGYEQYF. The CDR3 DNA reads TGTGCCAGCAGTTCCCGACAGGGCTACGAGCAGTACTTC.

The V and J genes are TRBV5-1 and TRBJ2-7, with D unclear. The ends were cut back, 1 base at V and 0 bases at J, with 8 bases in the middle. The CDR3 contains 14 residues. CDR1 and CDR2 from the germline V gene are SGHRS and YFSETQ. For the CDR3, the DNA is TGCGCCAGCAGCTTGTCTGGCAACTCCTACGAGCAGTACTTC. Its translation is CASSLSGNSYEQYF.

CDR3 in amino acids: CASSRSSQPQHF. The CDR3, as DNA: TGTGCCAGCAGCCGGAGTAGTCAGCCCCAGCATTTT. The rearrangement uses TRBV7-9 and TRBJ1-5; the D is unclear. Looked up from germline, CDR1 is SEHNR and CDR2 is FQNEAQ (reference sequence). This CDR3 contains 12 residues. The V gene lost 5 bases and the J gene lost 6 bases, with 8 bases spanning the gap.

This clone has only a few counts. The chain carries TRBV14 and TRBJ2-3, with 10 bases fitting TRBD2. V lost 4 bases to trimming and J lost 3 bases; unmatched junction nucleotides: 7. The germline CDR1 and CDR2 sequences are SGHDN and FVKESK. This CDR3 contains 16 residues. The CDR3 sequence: CASSPEISGRTDTQYF. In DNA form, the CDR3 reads TGTGCCAGCAGCCCAGAGATTAGCGGGAGGACAGATACGCAGTATTTT.

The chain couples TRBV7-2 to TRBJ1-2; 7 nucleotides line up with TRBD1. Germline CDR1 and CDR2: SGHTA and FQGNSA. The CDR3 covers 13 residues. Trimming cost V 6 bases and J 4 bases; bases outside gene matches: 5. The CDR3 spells CASRGGFGYGYTF. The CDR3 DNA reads TGTGCCAGCAGAGGGGGCTTTGGCTATGGCTACACCTTC.

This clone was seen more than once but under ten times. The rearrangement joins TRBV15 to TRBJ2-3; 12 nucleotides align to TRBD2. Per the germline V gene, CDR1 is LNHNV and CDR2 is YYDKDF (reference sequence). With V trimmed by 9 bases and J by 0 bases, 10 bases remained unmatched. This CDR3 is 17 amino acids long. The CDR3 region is CATTPPGLAGSTDTQYF. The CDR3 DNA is TGTGCCACTACACCGCCAGGACTAGCGGGGAGCACAGATACGCAGTATTTT.

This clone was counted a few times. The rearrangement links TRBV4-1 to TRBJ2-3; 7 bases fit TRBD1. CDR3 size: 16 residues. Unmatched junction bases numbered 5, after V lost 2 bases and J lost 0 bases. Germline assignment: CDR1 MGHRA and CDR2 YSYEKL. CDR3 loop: CASSQQGGLSTDTQYF. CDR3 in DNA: TGCGCCAGCAGCCAACAAGGGGGCCTCAGCACAGATACGCAGTATTTT.

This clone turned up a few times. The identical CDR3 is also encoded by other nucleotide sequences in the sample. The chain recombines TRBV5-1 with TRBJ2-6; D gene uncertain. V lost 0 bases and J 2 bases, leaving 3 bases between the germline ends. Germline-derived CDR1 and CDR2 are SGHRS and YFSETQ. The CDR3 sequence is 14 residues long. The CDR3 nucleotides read TGCGCCAGCAGCTTGGACACTGGGGCCAACGTCCTGACTTTC. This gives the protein CASSLDTGANVLTF.

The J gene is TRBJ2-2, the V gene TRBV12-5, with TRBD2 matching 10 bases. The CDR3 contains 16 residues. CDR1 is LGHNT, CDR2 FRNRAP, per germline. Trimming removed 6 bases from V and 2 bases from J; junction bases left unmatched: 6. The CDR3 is CASGDTSGTNTGELFF. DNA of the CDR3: TGTGCTAGTGGAGACACTAGCGGGACTAACACCGGGGAGCTGTTTTTT.

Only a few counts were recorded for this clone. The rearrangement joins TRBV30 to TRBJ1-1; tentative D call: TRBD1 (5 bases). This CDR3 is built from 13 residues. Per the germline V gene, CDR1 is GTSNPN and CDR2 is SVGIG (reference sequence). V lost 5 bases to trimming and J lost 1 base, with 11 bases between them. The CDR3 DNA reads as TGTGCCTGGGGCGGGGCACCGAACACTGAAGCTTTCTTT. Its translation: CAWGGAPNTEAFF.